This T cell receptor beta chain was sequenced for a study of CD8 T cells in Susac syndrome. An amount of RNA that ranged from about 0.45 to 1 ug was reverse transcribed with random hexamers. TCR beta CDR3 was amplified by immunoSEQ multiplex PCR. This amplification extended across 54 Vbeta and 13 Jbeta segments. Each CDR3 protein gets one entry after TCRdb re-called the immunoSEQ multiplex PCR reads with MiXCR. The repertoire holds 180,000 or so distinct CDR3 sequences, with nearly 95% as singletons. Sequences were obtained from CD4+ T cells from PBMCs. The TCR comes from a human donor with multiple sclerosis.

The CDR3 coding sequence is TGCGCCAGCAGCATGTCTAGCGGGAGCTTAAACACAGATACGCAGTATTTT. Protein sequence: CASSMSSGSLNTDTQYF. The chain employs TRBV4-1 and TRBJ2-3; 10 positions match TRBD2. In germline, CDR1 is MGHRA, CDR2 YSYEKL. V shed 5 bases and J 2 bases; nucleotides not matched to a gene: 10. The CDR3 has 17 residues.